This passage covers 21 T cell receptor beta chains from one sample sequenced in a study of CD8 T cells in ankylosing spondylitis. TCRdb redid the calling of the 5' RACE reads with MiXCR, one entry per CDR3 protein. The data show some 130,000 distinct CDR3 sequences, more than 5.5% seen once. Sequencing was performed on blood, either unsorted or a sorted T cell fraction (not recorded which). The source of these receptors is a female donor with ankylosing spondylitis or in good health (not recorded which).

The chain couples TRBV5-4 to TRBJ2-3, with 11 bases identical to TRBD2. From germline, CDR1 is SGHNT and CDR2 YYREEE (reference sequence). This CDR3 has 15 amino acids. With V trimmed by 3 bases and J by 5 bases, 5 bases remained unmatched. The CDR3 reads CASSSVAGGIDTQYF. For the CDR3, the DNA is TGTGCCAGCAGCTCCGTAGCGGGGGGGATAGATACGCAGTATTTT.

There are a few counts of this clonotype. The CDR3 sequence: CASSLAGAGGYEQYF. The CDR3 DNA follows: TGTGCCAGCAGCTTAGCGGGGGCAGGGGGCTACGAGCAGTACTTC. V and J are TRBV7-2 and TRBJ2-7; 7 positions match TRBD1. The germline V gene encodes CDR1 SGHTA and CDR2 FQGNSA. This CDR3 spans 15 amino acids. Germline trimming cut 0 bases from V and 3 bases from J; bases unmatched to any gene: 5. The whole variable domain, remainder taken from reference TRBV7-2 and TRBJ2-7, is GAGVSQSPSNKVTEKGKDVELRCDPISGHTALYWYRQSLGQGLEFLIYFQGNSAPDKSGLPSDRFSAERTGGSVSTLTIQRTQQEDSAVYLCASSLAGAGGYEQYFGPGTRLTVT.

This clonotype was seen a handful of times. The J gene is TRBJ2-7, the V gene TRBV2; D unclear. The length of the CDR3 is 14 residues. V was clipped by 4 bases and J by 2 bases, with 12 bases between them. CDR1 is SNHLY and CDR2 is FYNNEI in the germline V gene. The CDR3 loop reads CASSAEYGTYEQYF. The DNA for the CDR3 is TGTGCCAGCAGTGCCGAGTACGGAACCTACGAGCAGTACTTC. The whole variable domain, remainder taken from reference TRBV2 and TRBJ2-7, is EPEVTQTPSHQVTQMGQEVILRCVPISNHLYFYWYRQILGQKVEFLVSFYNNEISEKSEIFDDQFSVERPDGSNFTLKIRSTKLEDSAMYFCASSAEYGTYEQYFGPGTRLTVT.

This clonotype was detected a few times. The V call is TRBV7-9, the J call TRBJ1-1, with 7 bases fitting TRBD1. The CDR3 contains 15 residues. From germline, CDR1 is SEHNR and CDR2 FQNEAQ (reference sequence). V shed 5 bases and J 4 bases; nucleotides not matched to a gene: 10. The CDR3 bases are TGTGCCAGCAGCCCAGAGGGGGCTTGGGGCACTGAAGCTTTCTTT. Residues: CASSPEGAWGTEAFF.

There are many counts of this clonotype. The chain recombines TRBV18 with TRBJ2-7; unclear D gene. The CDR3 consists of 15 residues. Germline-derived CDR1 and CDR2 are KGHSH and LQKENI. The V gene lost 0 bases and the J gene lost 1 base, with 10 bases spanning the gap. CDR3 sequence: CASSPPTLGSYEQYF. In DNA form, the CDR3 reads TGTGCCAGCTCACCACCTACTTTGGGTTCCTACGAGCAGTACTTC.

This clonotype was observed many times. The chain employs TRBV20-1 and TRBJ2-7; 7 bases agree with TRBD2. CDR1 and CDR2 (germline): DFQATT, SNEGSKA (reference sequence). After removal of 3 bases from V and 2 bases from J, the junction contained 4 bases not matched to a gene. This CDR3 has 13 amino acids. The CDR3 region has the DNA TGCAGTGCTAGGGCTAGCGGAACCTACGAGCAGTACTTC. Translating it yields CSARASGTYEQYF.

Concerning this clonotype itself: The final CDR3 position lacks the conserved phenylalanine or tryptophan, pointing to a likely read error. CDR3 nucleotides: TGTGCCAGCAGCCTTGGGCTCCTCACCTGGGAGCTGTTTTGT. It encodes CASSLGLLTWELFC. The genes are TRBV5-4 and TRBJ2-2; D not resolved. This CDR3 has 14 residues. CDR1 and CDR2 (germline): SGHNT, YYREEE (reference sequence).

This clonotype was recorded a few times. The CDR3 is CASSQGVNYGYTF. The CDR3 DNA sequence: TGCGCCAGCAGCCAAGGGGTTAACTATGGCTACACCTTC. The genes are TRBV4-1 and TRBJ1-2; D is undetermined. Trimming removed 1 base at V and 1 base at J, with 4 bases between. Germline V gene data show CDR1 as MGHRA and CDR2 as YSYEKL. This CDR3 has 13 residues.

The rearrangement links TRBV3-1 to TRBJ2-2; D may be TRBD1 (5 bases). This CDR3 is built from 14 residues. The germline V gene has CDR1 LGHDT and CDR2 YNNKEL (reference sequence). The V end was cut by 5 bases, the J end by 4 bases, with 11 bases between. DNA for the CDR3: TGTGCCAGCAGCTTTAGGGGTGTCACCGGGGAGCTGTTTTTT. It encodes CASSFRGVTGELFF.

The V call is TRBV30, the J call TRBJ2-1; unclear D gene. Trimming cost V 4 bases and J 6 bases, with 10 bases left between them. Germline V gene lookup returns CDR1 GTSNPN and CDR2 SVGIG (reference sequence). The CDR3 spans 12 residues. Here the CDR3 DNA reads TGTGCCTGGAAAGGGTACAGCAATGAGCAGTTCTTC. It encodes CAWKGYSNEQFF.

The V and J genes are TRBV4-2 and TRBJ2-3; D unresolved. CDR1 is LGHNA and CDR2 is YNFKEQ in the germline V gene. V was trimmed by 0 bases and J by 2 bases, leaving 9 bases between them. The CDR3 consists of 15 residues. CDR3 protein: CASSQEGEHTDTQYF. The CDR3 coding sequence is TGTGCCAGCAGCCAAGAGGGCGAGCACACAGATACGCAGTATTTT.

This clonotype has ten or more counts. This sequence joins TRBV4-2 and TRBJ2-7, with 11 nucleotides matching TRBD2. V lost 0 bases and J lost 3; bases outside the gene matches: 4. The CDR3 is 16 residues long. The V gene's germline CDR1 is LGHNA and CDR2 YNFKEQ. For the CDR3, the DNA is TGTGCCAGCAGCCAAGATCCGACTAGCGGGAACTACGAGCAGTACTTC. It codes for CASSQDPTSGNYEQYF.

This clonotype was seen at least ten times. CDR3 in DNA: TGCGCCAGCAGCCGGATGGTTGACAGGGTGCGGATGGGGGCTTTCTTT. It codes for CASSRMVDRVRMGAFF. The rearrangement uses TRBV4-1 and TRBJ1-1; 7 nucleotides line up with TRBD1. The junction had 19 bases not matched to a gene; V was cut back by 4 bases and J by 11 bases. Germline V gives CDR1 MGHRA, CDR2 YSYEKL. The CDR3 extends over 16 amino acids.

At least ten counts were recorded for this clonotype. The J gene is TRBJ1-4, the V gene TRBV25-1; the D gene is possibly TRBD1 (5 bases). The CDR3 consists of 15 residues. Germline CDR1 reads MGHDK; CDR2 reads SYGVNS. The V end was cut by 3 bases, the J end by 5 bases, with 13 bases between. In DNA form, the CDR3 reads TGTGCCAGCAGTGACGGGACGTTTGGGAATGAAAAACTGTTTTTT. It encodes CASSDGTFGNEKLFF.

This clonotype was seen a handful of times. CDR3 DNA: TGTGCCAGCAGTCCCCGGACAGGTAACTCCTACGAGCAGTACTTC. Amino acids: CASSPRTGNSYEQYF. V usage is TRBV2 and J usage is TRBJ2-7; 7 bases agree with TRBD1. J was trimmed by 0 bases and V by 5 bases; bases with no gene match: 7. Germline assignment: CDR1 SNHLY and CDR2 FYNNEI. This CDR3 region has 15 residues.

This clonotype came up many times. The CDR3 loop is CAVNRGPNTEAFF. Here the CDR3 DNA reads TGTGCCGTGAACCGGGGGCCGAACACTGAAGCTTTCTTT. The chain employs TRBV30 and TRBJ1-1, with a possible D match to TRBD1 (6 bases). Germline CDR1 GTSNPN, CDR2 SVGIG (reference sequence). The ends were cut back, 8 bases at V and 1 base at J, with 14 bases in the middle. The CDR3 sequence is 13 residues long. The whole variable domain, filled in from reference TRBV30 and TRBJ1-1, reads SQTIHQWPATLVQPVGSPLSLECTVEGTSNPNLYWYRQAAGRGLQLLFYSVGIGQISSEVPQNLSASRPQDRQFILSSKKLLLSDSGFYLCAVNRGPNTEAFFGQGTRLTVV.

This clonotype was observed many times. The rearrangement links TRBV5-1 to TRBJ2-1; perhaps TRBD2 as D (6 bases). This CDR3 is 14 amino acids long. V lost 0 bases, J lost 6 bases, and 10 bases lay in between. Germline V gene lookup returns CDR1 SGHRS and CDR2 YFSETQ. For the CDR3, the DNA is TGCGCCAGCAGCTTGGTGCCCGGGGGCAATGAGCAGTTCTTC. Translating gives CASSLVPGGNEQFF.

This clonotype was seen at least ten times. V and J are TRBV12-3 or TRBV12-4 and TRBJ1-2; TRBD1 is a possible D gene (5 bases). V lost 6 bases and J lost 8, with 22 bases in between. CDR3 length: 15 residues. The CDR3, as DNA: TGTGCCAGCAGCCCTCGAGGGGCCTTAGTCGGGGGCTACACCTTC. Residues: CASSPRGALVGGYTF.

The sample holds a few counts of this clonotype. The V gene is TRBV4-1, the J gene TRBJ1-1; D not certain. CDR1 MGHRA and CDR2 YSYEKL come from the germline V gene. Trimming stripped 0 bases from V and 1 base from J, with 12 bases between. The CDR3 covers 16 residues. CDR3 sequence: CASSQEGSAANTEAFF. In DNA, the CDR3 is TGCGCCAGCAGCCAAGAAGGATCGGCAGCGAACACTGAAGCTTTCTTT.

This clonotype was seen once. The conserved phenylalanine or tryptophan is not found at the CDR3 terminus, so this likely reflects a read error. The rearrangement joins TRBV11-2 to TRBJ1-2; no definite D call. CDR1 and CDR2 from the germline V gene are SGHAT and FQNNGV. The CDR3 is 14 residues long. The ends were cut back, 5 bases at V and 5 bases at J, with 15 bases in the middle. CDR3 nucleotide sequence: TGTGCCAGCAGCCCATGGACGGAAATTTATGGCTACACCCTC. This sequence encodes CASSPWTEIYGYTL.

This clonotype was seen ten or more times. This rearrangement joins TRBV5-1 to TRBJ1-2, with 7 nucleotides matching TRBD1. Germline V CDR1 and CDR2: SGHRS, YFSETQ. V shed 0 bases and J 7 bases; nucleotides not matched to a gene: 6. This CDR3 comprises 14 residues. CDR3 protein: CASSLEGGRGGYTF. The CDR3 DNA reads as TGCGCCAGCAGCTTGGAAGGGGGCAGGGGTGGCTACACCTTC.